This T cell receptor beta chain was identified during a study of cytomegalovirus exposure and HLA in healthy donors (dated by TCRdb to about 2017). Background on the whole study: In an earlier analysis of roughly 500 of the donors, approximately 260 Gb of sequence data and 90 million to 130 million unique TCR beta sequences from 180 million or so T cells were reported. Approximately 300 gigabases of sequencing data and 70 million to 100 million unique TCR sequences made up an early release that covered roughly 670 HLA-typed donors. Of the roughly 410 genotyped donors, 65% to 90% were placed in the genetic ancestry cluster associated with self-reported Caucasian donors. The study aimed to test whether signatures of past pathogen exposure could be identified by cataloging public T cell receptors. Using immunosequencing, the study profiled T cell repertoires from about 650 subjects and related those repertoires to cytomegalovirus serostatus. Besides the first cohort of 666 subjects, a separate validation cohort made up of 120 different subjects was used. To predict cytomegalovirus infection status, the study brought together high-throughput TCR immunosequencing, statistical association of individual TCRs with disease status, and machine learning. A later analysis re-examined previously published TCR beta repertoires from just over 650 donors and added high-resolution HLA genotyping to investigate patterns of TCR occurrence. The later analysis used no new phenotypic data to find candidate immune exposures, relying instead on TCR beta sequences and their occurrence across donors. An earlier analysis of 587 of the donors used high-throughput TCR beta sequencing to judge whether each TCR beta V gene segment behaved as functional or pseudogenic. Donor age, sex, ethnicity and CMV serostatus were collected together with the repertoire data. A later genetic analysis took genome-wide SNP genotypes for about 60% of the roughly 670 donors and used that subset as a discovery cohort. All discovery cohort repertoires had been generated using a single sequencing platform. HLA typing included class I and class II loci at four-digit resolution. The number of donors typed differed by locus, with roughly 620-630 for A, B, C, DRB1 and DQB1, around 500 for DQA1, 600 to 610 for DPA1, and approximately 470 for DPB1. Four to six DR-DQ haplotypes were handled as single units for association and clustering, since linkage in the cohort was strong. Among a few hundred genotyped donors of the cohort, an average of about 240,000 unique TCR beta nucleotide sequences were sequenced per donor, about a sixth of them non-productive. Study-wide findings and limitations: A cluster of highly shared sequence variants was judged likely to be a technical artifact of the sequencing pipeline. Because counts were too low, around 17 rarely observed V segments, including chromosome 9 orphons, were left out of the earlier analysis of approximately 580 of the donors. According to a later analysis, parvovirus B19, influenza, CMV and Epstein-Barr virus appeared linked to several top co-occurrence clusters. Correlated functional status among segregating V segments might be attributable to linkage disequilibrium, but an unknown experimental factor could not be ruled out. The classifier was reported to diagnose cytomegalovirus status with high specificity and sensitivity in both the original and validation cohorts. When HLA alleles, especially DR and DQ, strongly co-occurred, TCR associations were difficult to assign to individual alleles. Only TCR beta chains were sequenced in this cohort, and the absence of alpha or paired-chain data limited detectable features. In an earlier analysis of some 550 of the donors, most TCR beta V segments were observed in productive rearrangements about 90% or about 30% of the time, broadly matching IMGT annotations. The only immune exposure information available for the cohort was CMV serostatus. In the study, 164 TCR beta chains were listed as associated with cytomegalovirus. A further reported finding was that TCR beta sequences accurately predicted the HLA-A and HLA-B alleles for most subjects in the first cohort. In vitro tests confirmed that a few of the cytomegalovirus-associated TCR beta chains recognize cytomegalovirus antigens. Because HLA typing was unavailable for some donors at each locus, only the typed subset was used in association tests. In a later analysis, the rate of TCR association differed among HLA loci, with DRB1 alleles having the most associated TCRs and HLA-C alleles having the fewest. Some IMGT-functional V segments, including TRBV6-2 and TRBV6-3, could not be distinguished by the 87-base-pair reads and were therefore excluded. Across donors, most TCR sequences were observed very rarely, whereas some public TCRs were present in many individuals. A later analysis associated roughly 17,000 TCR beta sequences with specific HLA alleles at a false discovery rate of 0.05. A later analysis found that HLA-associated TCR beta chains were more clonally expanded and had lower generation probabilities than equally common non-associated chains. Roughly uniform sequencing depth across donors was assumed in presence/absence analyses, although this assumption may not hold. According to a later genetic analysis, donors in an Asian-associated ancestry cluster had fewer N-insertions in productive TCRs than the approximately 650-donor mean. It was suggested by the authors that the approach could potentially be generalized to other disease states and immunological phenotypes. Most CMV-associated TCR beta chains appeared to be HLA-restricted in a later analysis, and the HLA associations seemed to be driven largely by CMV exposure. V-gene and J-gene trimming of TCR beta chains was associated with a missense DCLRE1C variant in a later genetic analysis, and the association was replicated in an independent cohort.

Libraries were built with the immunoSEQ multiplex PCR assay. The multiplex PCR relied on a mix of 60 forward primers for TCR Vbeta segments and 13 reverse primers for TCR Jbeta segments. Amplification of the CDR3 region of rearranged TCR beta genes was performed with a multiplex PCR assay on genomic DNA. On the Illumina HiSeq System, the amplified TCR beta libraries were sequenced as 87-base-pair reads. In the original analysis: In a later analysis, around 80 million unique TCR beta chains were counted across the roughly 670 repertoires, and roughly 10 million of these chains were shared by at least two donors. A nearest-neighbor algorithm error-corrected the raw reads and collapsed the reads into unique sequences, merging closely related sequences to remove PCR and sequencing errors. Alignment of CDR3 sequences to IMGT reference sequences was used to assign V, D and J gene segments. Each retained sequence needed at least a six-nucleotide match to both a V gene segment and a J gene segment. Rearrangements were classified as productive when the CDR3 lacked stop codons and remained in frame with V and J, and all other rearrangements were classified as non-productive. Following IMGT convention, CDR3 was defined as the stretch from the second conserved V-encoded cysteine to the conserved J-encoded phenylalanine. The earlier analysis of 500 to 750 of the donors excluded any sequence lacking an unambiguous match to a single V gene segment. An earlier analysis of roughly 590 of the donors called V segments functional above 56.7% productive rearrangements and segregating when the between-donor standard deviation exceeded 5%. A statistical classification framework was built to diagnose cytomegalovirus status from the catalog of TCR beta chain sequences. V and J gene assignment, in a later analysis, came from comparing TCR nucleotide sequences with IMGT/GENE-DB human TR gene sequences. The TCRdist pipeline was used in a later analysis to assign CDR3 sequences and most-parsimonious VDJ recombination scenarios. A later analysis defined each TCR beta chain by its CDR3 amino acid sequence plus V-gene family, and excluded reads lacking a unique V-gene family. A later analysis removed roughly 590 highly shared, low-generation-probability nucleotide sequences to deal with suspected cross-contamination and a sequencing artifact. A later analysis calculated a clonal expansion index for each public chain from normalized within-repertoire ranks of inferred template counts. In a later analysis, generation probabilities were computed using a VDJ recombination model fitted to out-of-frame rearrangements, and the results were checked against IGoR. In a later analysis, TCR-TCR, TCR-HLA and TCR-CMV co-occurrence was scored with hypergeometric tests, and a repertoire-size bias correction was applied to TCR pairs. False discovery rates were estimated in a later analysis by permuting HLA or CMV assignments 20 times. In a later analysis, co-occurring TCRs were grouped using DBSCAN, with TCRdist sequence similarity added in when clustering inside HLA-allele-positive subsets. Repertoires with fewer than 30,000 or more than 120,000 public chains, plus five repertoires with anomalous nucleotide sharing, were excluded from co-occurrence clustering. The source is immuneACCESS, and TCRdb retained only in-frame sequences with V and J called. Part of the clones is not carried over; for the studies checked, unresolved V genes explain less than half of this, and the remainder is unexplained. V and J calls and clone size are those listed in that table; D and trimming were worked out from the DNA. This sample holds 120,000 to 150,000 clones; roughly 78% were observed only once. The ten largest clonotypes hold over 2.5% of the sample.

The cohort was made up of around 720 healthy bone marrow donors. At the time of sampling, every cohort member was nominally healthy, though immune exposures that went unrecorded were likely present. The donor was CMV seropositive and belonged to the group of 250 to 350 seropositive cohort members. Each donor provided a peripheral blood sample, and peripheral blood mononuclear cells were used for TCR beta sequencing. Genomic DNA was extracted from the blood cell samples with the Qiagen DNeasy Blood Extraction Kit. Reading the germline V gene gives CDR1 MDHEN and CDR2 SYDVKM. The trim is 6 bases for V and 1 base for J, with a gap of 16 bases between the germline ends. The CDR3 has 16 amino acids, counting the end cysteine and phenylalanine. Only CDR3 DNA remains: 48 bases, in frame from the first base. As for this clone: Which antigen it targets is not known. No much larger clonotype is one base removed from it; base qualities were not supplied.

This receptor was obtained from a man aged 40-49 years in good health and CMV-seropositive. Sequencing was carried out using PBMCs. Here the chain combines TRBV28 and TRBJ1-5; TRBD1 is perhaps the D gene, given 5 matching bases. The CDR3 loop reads CASSYGGGRSNQPQHF. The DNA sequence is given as TGTGCCAGCAGCTACGGGGGGGGTCGAAGCAATCAGCCCCAGCATTTT.